These T cell receptor beta chains were read from a single sample in a study of cytomegalovirus exposure and HLA in healthy donors. Here immunoSEQ multiplex PCR was the method, and the copy in TCRdb shows in-frame clones only, minus some. Here the sample spans about 180,000 clones, under 85% being singletons. The sequenced material came from PBMCs. These receptors were collected from a man younger than 30 in good health and CMV-seronegative. Each CDR3 is given with its conserved first and last residue. The order of the fields is D gene, clone size, V gene, J gene, CDR3 DNA, CDR3 protein. D genes are given only for firm matches. Part of the rows lack a size; the others show once, few, many or a class for expanded clones.

NA,NA,TRBV4-2,TRBJ2-3,TGTGCCAGCAGCCTCCAAGCACCAGATACGCAGTATTTT,CASSLQAPDTQYF
TRBD2,NA,TRBV28,TRBJ2-5,TGTGCCAGCAGCTTCTTGGGACTAGCGGGACAAGAGACCCAGTACTTC,CASSFLGLAGQETQYF
NA,NA,TRBV4-2,TRBJ2-3,TGTGCCAGCAGCCAGGAAAGGGGAGATACGCAGTATTTT,CASSQERGDTQYF
TRBD1,NA,TRBV7-9,TRBJ1-2,TGTGCCAGCAGCTCCAGCGCGGGACAGGTATATGGCTACACCTTC,CASSSSAGQVYGYTF
NA,NA,TRBV27,TRBJ2-7,TGTGCCAGCAGTTTGGGCCAGGGTCCCTACGAGCAGTACTTC,CASSLGQGPYEQYF
NA,NA,TRBV10-2,TRBJ1-4,TGCGCCAGCACCCCCAATCCTAGGAATGAAAAACTGTTTTTT,CASTPNPRNEKLFF
NA,NA,TRBV7-3,TRBJ1-1,TGTGCCAGCAGAAAGACAAGGAACACTGAAGCTTTCTTT,CASRKTRNTEAFF
NA,NA,TRBV12-2,TRBJ2-1,TGTGCAAGTCGCCATCCCGGGACAGGGGCTTCCTACAATGAGCAGTTCTTC,CASRHPGTGASYNEQFF
TRBD2,NA,TRBV10-3,TRBJ2-1,TGTGCCATCAGTGATATCGCTAGCGGGGGGGCACGATACAATGAGCAGTTCTTC,CAISDIASGGARYNEQFF
TRBD2,NA,TRBV28,TRBJ2-7,TGTGCCAGCAGTCCTGTAGGTATTGGAGGGAGGGGCCACGAGCAGTACTTC,CASSPVGIGGRGHEQYF
NA,NA,TRBV10-3,TRBJ1-2,TGTGCCATCAGTTTGGACACGAACTATGGCTACACCTTC,CAISLDTNYGYTF
NA,few,TRBV6-4,TRBJ2-3,TGTGCCAGCAGCCCGGGGAGCACAGATACGCAGTATTTT,CASSPGSTDTQYF
TRBD1,NA,TRBV18,TRBJ2-7,TGTGCCAGCTCACTCAGATCCGGGACAGGGGGGTACGAGCAGTACTTC,CASSLRSGTGGYEQYF
TRBD2,NA,TRBV28,TRBJ2-7,TGTGCCAGCACCCCGCCGGGACTAGCGGGAGGAAGATACGAGCAGTACTTC,CASTPPGLAGGRYEQYF
NA,NA,TRBV6-5,TRBJ1-2,TGTGCCAGCAGTTACAAAGGCGGGGGCAGCTATGGCTACACCTTC,CASSYKGGGSYGYTF
NA,NA,TRBV5-1,TRBJ2-5,TGCGCCAGCAGCATGGCCGGAGGAGAGACCCAGTACTTC,CASSMAGGETQYF
TRBD1,once,TRBV7-9,TRBJ1-2,TGTGCCAGCAGCCCCCTCCCTGGGACAGGGAATGGCTACACCTTC,CASSPLPGTGNGYTF
NA,NA,TRBV9,TRBJ2-2,TGTGCCAGCGAGAGGAACACCGGGGAGCTGTTTTTT,CASERNTGELFF
TRBD2,NA,TRBV27,TRBJ2-7,TGTGCCAGCAGTTATATTCTAGCGGGAGGGCCCAACGAGCAGTACTTC,CASSYILAGGPNEQYF
TRBD1,NA,TRBV2,TRBJ2-1,TGTGCCACCCTACCGACCGGGACAGGGGAGGTCAATGAGCAGTTCTTC,CATLPTGTGEVNEQFF
TRBD1,NA,TRBV18,TRBJ2-7,TGTGCCAGCTCACCGCTTAAGACTGGACCGGGACAGGGACGCGAGCAGTACTTC,CASSPLKTGPGQGREQYF
TRBD1,NA,TRBV2,TRBJ2-7,TGTGCCAGCAGTGCGCGACAGGGTATTTTCGTCGAGCAGTACTTC,CASSARQGIFVEQYF
NA,NA,TRBV19,TRBJ2-7,TGTGCCAGTAGTATGACGAGGGTATCCTACGAGCAGTACTTC,CASSMTRVSYEQYF
NA,NA,TRBV2,TRBJ2-6,TGTGCCAGCAGTGATGGGCCTGTAAGCTCTGGGGCCAACGTCCTGACTTTC,CASSDGPVSSGANVLTF
TRBD2,once,TRBV28,TRBJ2-3,TGTGCCAGCAGTCTAACTAGCGGGAGCACAGATACGCAGTATTTT,CASSLTSGSTDTQYF
NA,NA,TRBV5-1,TRBJ1-1,TGCGCCAGCAGCTTGGCGGGGAACACTGAAGCTTTCTTT,CASSLAGNTEAFF
NA,NA,TRBV6-1,TRBJ1-3,TGTGCCAGCAGTGAAGACGTCATGCGGACAACCAGCTCTGGAAACACCATATATTTT,CASSEDVMRTTSSGNTIYF
NA,NA,TRBV12-5,TRBJ1-1,TGTGCTAGTGCCATAGGGGAGAACACTGAAGCTTTCTTT,CASAIGENTEAFF
TRBD1,NA,TRBV5-1,TRBJ2-7,TGCGCCAGCAGCTTCCGACAGGGGGTCGAGCAGTACTTC,CASSFRQGVEQYF
NA,few,TRBV27,TRBJ2-7,TGTGCCAGCAAAGAGAGCACAGGGTTCGAGCAGTACTTC,CASKESTGFEQYF
NA,NA,TRBV11-2,TRBJ1-5,TGTGCCAGCAGCTCAGGGGATGGCAATCAGCCCCAGCATTTT,CASSSGDGNQPQHF
TRBD2,NA,TRBV7-7,TRBJ2-2,TGTGCTAGCAGCCGGGGGGTGACGGTGAACACCGGGGAGCTGTTTTTT,CASSRGVTVNTGELFF
TRBD1,NA,TRBV4-1,TRBJ1-2,TGCGCCAGCAGCGGGCAGGGGGTTGGCTATGGCTACACCTTC,CASSGQGVGYGYTF
TRBD2,NA,TRBV5-6,TRBJ2-3,TGTGCCAGCAGCTTGGTTTTATGGGGGAGGGGCACAGATACGCAGTATTTT,CASSLVLWGRGTDTQYF
TRBD2,NA,TRBV27,TRBJ2-1,TGTGCCAGCAGTTTAATCCTAGCGGGACCCTTAGGTGAGCAGTTCTTC,CASSLILAGPLGEQFF
NA,once,TRBV5-1,TRBJ1-1,TGCGCCAGCAGGGACCTAACAGGTGGGACTGAAGCTTTCTTT,CASRDLTGGTEAFF
NA,NA,TRBV4-1,TRBJ1-1,TGCGCCAGCAGCCATGCAGGGGACACTGAAGCTTTCTTT,CASSHAGDTEAFF
TRBD2,NA,TRBV5-1,TRBJ2-3,TGCGCCAGCAGCTCCGGACTAGCGGGAACAGATACGCAGTATTTT,CASSSGLAGTDTQYF
TRBD1,NA,TRBV7-9,TRBJ2-2,TGTGCCAGCAGCCATCAACGGGACAGACACACCGGGGAGCTGTTTTTT,CASSHQRDRHTGELFF
TRBD2,NA,TRBV10-3,TRBJ2-5,TGTGCCATCAGTGGCGGGAGGCCCCCAGAGACCCAGTACTTC,CAISGGRPPETQYF
TRBD2,NA,TRBV7-8,TRBJ2-7,TGTGCCAGCAGCCTAAGGCAGGGACTAGTACCCTACGAGCAGTACTTC,CASSLRQGLVPYEQYF
TRBD2,NA,TRBV4-2,TRBJ2-5,TGTGCCAGCAGACTCGGACTAGCGGGGGGAATGTACCAAGAGACCCAGTACTTC,CASRLGLAGGMYQETQYF
TRBD1,NA,TRBV7-9,TRBJ1-2,TGTGCCAGCAGCCAAGACAGGGGAGAGTTCGGCTACACCTTC,CASSQDRGEFGYTF
TRBD1,NA,TRBV28,TRBJ1-4,TGTGCCAGCAGTCCCGGACAGGAAAAAAAAGAAAAACTGTTTTTT,CASSPGQEKKEKLFF
NA,once,TRBV23-1,TRBJ2-1,TGCGCCAGCAGTCAACGCCAGGGCAGTACCAAGGGTGAGCAGTTCTTC,CASSQRQGSTKGEQFF
TRBD1,NA,TRBV7-2,TRBJ1-3,TGTGCCAGCAGCTCCGGACAGGGAGATTACACCATATATTTT,CASSSGQGDYTIYF
NA,NA,TRBV7-8,TRBJ1-2,TGTGCCAGCAGCTTAGTACGGGAAAATGGCTACACCTTC,CASSLVRENGYTF
TRBD1,NA,TRBV15,TRBJ2-7,TGTGCCACCAGCTCCCCCCCGGGACAGGGAAGGTACGAGCAGTACTTC,CATSSPPGQGRYEQYF
TRBD2,NA,TRBV2,TRBJ2-2,TGTGCCAGCAGTGGGACTAGCGGGAGAGTCGGGGAGCTGTTTTTT,CASSGTSGRVGELFF
NA,NA,TRBV28,TRBJ1-1,TGTGCCAGCAGTTTATCGGAGACTGGGAGAGAAGCTTTCTTT,CASSLSETGREAFF
NA,few,TRBV18,TRBJ2-7,TGTGCCAGCTCACCTTTGCAGGGATACGAGCAGTACTTC,CASSPLQGYEQYF
NA,NA,TRBV7-2,TRBJ2-6,TGTGCCAGCAGCCCCTATCTCCACGGTACTGGGGCCAACGTCCTGACTTTC,CASSPYLHGTGANVLTF
TRBD1,NA,TRBV10-3,TRBJ2-7,TGTGCCATCAGCCAACGGGACAGGGTCTACGAGCAGTACTTC,CAISQRDRVYEQYF
NA,NA,TRBV7-9,TRBJ2-1,TGTTCCAGCAGCTTACGAACTAGGAATAATGAGCAGTTCTTC,CSSSLRTRNNEQFF
NA,NA,TRBV25-1,TRBJ2-3,TGTGCCAGCGGACGCGGGGCCACAGATACGCAGTATTTT,CASGRGATDTQYF
NA,NA,TRBV7-3,TRBJ1-1,TGTGCCAGCAGCTTATCCGCAGGACAGCAAACTGAAGCTTTCTTT,CASSLSAGQQTEAFF